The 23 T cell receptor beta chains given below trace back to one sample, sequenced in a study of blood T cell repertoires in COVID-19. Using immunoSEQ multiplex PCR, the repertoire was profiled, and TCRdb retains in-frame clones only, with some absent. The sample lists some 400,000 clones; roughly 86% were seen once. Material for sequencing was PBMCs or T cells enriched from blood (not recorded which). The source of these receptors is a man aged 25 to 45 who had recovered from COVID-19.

In DNA form, the CDR3 reads TGTGCCAGCAGCTTAATAGCGGGGGAATCCTACAATGAGCAGTTCTTC. Translating it yields CASSLIAGESYNEQFF. The chain couples TRBV11-2 to TRBJ2-1, with 9 bases matching TRBD2. CDR3 length: 16 residues. V dropped 2 bases and J dropped 1; count of bases not matched to a gene: 3. CDR1 is SGHAT, CDR2 FQNNGV, per germline.

Here the CDR3 reads CASSLVLETQYF. The CDR3 coding sequence is TGTGCCAGCAGCTTAGTTCTAGAGACCCAGTACTTC. The chain couples TRBV7-9 to TRBJ2-5; D unresolved. The CDR3 runs 12 residues. The V end was cut by 1 base, the J end by 4 bases, with 4 bases between. Germline lookup yields CDR1 SEHNR and CDR2 FQNEAQ (reference sequence).

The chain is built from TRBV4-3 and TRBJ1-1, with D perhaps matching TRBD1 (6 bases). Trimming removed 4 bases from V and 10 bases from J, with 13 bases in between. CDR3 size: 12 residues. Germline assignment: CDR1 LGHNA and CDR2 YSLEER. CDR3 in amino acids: CASSPGGAVAFF. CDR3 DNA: TGCGCCAGCAGCCCGGGGGGGGCTGTAGCTTTCTTT.

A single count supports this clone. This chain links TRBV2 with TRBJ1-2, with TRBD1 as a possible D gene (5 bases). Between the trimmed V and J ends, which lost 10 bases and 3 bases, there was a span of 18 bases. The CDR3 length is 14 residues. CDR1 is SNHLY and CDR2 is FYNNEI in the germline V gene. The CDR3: CANLRGDLDYGYTF. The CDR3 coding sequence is TGTGCCAACCTCCGGGGGGATCTAGACTATGGCTACACCTTC.

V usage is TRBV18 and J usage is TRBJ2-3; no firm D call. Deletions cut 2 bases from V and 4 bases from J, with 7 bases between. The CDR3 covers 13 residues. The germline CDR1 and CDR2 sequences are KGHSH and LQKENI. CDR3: CASSPYRADTQYF. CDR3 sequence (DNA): TGTGCCAGCTCACCATATCGGGCAGATACGCAGTATTTT.

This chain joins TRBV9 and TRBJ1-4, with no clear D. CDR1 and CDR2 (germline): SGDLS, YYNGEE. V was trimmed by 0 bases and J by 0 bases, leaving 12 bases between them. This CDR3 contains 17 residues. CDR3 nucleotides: TGTGCCAGCAGCGTAGACCCCCCCGGAGCAACTAATGAAAAACTGTTTTTT. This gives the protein CASSVDPPGATNEKLFF.

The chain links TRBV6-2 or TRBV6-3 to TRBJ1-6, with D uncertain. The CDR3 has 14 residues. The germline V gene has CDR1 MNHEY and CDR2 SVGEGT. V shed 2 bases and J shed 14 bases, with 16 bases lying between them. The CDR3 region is CASSYPADGLSLHF. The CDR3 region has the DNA TGTGCCAGCAGTTACCCCGCGGATGGCTTATCCCTCCACTTT.

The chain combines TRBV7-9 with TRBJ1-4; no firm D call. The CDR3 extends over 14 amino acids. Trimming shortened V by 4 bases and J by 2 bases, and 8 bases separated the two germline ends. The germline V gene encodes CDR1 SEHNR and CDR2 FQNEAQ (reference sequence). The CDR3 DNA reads TGTGCCAGCAGCTGGGAGGTCACTAATGAAAAACTGTTTTTT. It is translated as CASSWEVTNEKLFF.

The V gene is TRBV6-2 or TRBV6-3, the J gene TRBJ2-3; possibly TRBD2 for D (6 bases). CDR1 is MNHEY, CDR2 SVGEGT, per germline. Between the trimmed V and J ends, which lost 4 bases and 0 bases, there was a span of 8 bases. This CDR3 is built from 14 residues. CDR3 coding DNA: TGTGCCAGCAGTTGGCTAGCGAGCACAGATACGCAGTATTTT. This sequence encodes CASSWLASTDTQYF.

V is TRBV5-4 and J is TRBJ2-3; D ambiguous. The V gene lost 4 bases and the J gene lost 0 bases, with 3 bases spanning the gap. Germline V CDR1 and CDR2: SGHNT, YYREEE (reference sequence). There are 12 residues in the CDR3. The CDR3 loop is CASSPSTDTQYF. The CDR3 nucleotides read TGTGCCAGCAGCCCAAGCACAGATACGCAGTATTTT.

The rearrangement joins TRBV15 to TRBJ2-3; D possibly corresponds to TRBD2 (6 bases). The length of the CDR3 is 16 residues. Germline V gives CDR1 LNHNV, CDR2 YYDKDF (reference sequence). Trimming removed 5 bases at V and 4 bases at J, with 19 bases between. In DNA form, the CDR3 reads TGTGCCACCAGCCAGGGTTTCTGGACTATACCAGATACGCAGTATTTT. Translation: CATSQGFWTIPDTQYF.

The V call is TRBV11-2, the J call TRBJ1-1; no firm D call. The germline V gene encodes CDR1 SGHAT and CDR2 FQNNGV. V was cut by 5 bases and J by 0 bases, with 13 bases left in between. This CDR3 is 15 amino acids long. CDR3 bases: TGTGCCAGCAGCCCTGGCGGGCGGATGAACACTGAAGCTTTCTTT. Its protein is CASSPGGRMNTEAFF.

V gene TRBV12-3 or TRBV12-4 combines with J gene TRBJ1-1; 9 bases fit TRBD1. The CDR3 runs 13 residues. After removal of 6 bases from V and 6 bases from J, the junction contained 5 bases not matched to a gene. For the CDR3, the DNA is TGTGCCAGCAGACAGGGGGCCTTCGCTGAAGCTTTCTTT. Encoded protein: CASRQGAFAEAFF.

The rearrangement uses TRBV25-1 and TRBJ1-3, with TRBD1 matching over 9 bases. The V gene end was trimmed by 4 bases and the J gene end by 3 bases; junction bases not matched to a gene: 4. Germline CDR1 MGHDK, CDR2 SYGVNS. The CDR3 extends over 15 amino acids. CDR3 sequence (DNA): TGTGCCAGCAGTGTGGGACAGGGCTTTGGAAACACCATATATTTT. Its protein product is CASSVGQGFGNTIYF.

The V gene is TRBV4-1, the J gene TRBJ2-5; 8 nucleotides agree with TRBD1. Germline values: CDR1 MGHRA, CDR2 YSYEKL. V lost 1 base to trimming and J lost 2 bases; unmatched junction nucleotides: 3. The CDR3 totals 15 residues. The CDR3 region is CASSQGNRGQETQYF. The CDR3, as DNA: TGCGCCAGCAGCCAAGGAAACAGGGGGCAAGAGACCCAGTACTTC.

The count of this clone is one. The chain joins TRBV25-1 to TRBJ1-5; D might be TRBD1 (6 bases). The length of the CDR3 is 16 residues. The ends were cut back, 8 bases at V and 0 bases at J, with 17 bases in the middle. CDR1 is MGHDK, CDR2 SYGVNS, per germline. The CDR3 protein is CASSRGGAYSNQPQHF. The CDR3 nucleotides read TGTGCCAGCTCTAGGGGGGGTGCATATAGCAATCAGCCCCAGCATTTT.

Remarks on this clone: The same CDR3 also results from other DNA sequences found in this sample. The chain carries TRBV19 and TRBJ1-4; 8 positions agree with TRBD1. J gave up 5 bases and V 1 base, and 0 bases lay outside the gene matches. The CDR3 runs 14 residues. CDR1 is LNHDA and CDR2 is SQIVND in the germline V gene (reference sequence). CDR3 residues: CASSIGTGNEKLFF. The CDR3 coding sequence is TGTGCCAGTAGTATAGGGACAGGGAATGAAAAACTGTTTTTT.

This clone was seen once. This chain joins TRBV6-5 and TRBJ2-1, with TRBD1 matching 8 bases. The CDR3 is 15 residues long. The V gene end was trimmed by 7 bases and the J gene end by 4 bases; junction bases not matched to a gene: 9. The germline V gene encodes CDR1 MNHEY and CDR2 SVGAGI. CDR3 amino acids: CASTVTRQGYNEQFF. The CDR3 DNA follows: TGTGCCAGCACCGTAACACGACAGGGGTACAATGAGCAGTTCTTC.

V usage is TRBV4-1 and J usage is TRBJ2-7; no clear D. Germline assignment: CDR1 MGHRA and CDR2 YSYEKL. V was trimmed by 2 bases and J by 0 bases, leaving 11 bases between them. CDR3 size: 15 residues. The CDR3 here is CASSQTDRSSYEQYF. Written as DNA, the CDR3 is TGCGCCAGCAGCCAAACGGATAGGAGCTCCTACGAGCAGTACTTC.

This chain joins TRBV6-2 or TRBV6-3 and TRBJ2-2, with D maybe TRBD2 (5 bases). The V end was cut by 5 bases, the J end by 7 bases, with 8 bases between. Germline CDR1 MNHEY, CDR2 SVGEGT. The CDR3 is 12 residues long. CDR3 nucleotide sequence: TGTGCCAGCAGTCCGGGAAGCGGGGAGCTGTTTTTT. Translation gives CASSPGSGELFF.

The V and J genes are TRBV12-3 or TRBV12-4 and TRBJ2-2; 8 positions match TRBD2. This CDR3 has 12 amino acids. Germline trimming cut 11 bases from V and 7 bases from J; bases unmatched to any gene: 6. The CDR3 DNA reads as TGTGCCCGGGGGGGTTTGAGCGGGGAGCTGTTTTTT. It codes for CARGGLSGELFF.

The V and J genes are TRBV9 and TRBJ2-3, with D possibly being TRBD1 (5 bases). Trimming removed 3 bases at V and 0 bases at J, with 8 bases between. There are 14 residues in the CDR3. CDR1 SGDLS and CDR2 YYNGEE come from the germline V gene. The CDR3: CASSDKGSTDTQYF. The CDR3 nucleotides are TGTGCCAGCAGCGATAAGGGGAGCACAGATACGCAGTATTTT. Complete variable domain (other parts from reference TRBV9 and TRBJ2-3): DSGVTQTPKHLITATGQRVTLRCSPRSGDLSVYWYQQSLDQGLQFLIQYYNGEERAKGNILERFSAQQFPDLHSELNLSSLELGDSALYFCASSDKGSTDTQYFGPGTRLTVL.

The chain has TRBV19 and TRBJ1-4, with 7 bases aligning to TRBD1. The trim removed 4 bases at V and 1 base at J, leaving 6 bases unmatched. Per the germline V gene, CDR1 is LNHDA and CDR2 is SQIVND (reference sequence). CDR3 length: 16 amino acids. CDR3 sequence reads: CASSTDRERTNEKLFF. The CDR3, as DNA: TGTGCCAGTAGTACCGACAGGGAACGAACTAATGAAAAACTGTTTTTT.